What follows are 29 T cell receptor beta chains derived from one specimen sequenced in a study of control samples from healthy donors and cancer patients. Profiled with immunoSEQ multiplex PCR; TCRdb holds only in-frame clones, not every one. Of approximately 76,000 clones listed, approximately 80% are singletons. The sample was PBMCs. Receptor source: a man between 60 and 75 years old with head and neck cancer.

About this clone itself: The sample holds other DNA sequences that translate to the same CDR3. The J gene is TRBJ2-7, the V gene TRBV4-2; tentatively, D is TRBD2 (5 bases). Germline V gene sequence: CDR1 LGHNA, CDR2 YNFKEQ. CDR3 length: 16 amino acids. V gave up 1 base and J gave up 3 bases, with 16 bases separating them. CDR3 loop: CASSQGSTKEDYEQYF. CDR3 nucleotide sequence: TGTGCCAGCAGCCAAGGATCGACTAAGGAAGACTACGAGCAGTACTTC.

The DNA of the CDR3 is TGTGCCAGCTCACGGGACAGGGGGACCGGCTACACCTTC. It encodes CASSRDRGTGYTF. This chain links TRBV18 with TRBJ1-2; 11 positions match TRBD1. Germline CDR1 is KGHSH and CDR2 is LQKENI. The V and J ends lost 4 bases and 8 bases, in that order; junction bases with no gene match: 3. The CDR3 runs 13 residues.

The CDR3 DNA sequence: TGTGCCAGCAATTGGGACAGCACTAATTCACCCCTCCACTTT. This encodes CASNWDSTNSPLHF. V usage is TRBV7-9 and J usage is TRBJ1-6, with TRBD1 matching 7 bases. V lost 7 bases to trimming and J lost 6 bases; unmatched junction nucleotides: 6. In germline, CDR1 is SEHNR, CDR2 FQNEAQ (reference sequence). This CDR3 is built from 14 residues. Supplemented by reference TRBV7-9 and TRBJ1-6, the full variable domain reads DTGVSQNPRHKITKRGQNVTFRCDPISEHNRLYWYRQTLGQGPEFLTYFQNEAQLEKSRLLSDRFSAERPKGSFSTLEIQRTEQGDSAMYLCASNWDSTNSPLHFGNGTRLTVT.

The V and J genes are TRBV5-1 and TRBJ2-5; weak D call: TRBD2 (5 bases). Between the trimmed V and J ends, which lost 4 bases and 4 bases, there was a span of 14 bases. The CDR3 contains 14 residues. From germline, CDR1 is SGHRS and CDR2 YFSETQ. The DNA of the CDR3 is TGCGCCAGCAGCCCCGGACTGGTTCGAGAGACCCAGTACTTC. Its translation is CASSPGLVRETQYF.

This chain uses TRBV30 with TRBJ1-1; perhaps TRBD1 as D (6 bases). Germline CDR1 reads GTSNPN; CDR2 reads SVGIG (reference sequence). This CDR3 is 13 amino acids long. V dropped 2 bases and J dropped 3 bases, with 10 bases sitting between them. CDR3 DNA: TGTGCCTGGAGTTTGGGGGCGGACACTGAAGCTTTCTTT. Amino acids: CAWSLGADTEAFF.

This clone occurred a few times. The CDR3 spells CASSSGTARGNTIYF. The CDR3 bases are TGCGCCAGCAGCTCAGGGACAGCTCGTGGAAACACCATATATTTT. The chain links TRBV5-1 to TRBJ1-3; 7 bases agree with TRBD1. The CDR3 contains 15 residues. Trimming at V came to 3 bases and at J to 3 bases, leaving 6 bases not matched to a gene. CDR1 is SGHRS and CDR2 is YFSETQ in the germline V gene.

This sequence joins TRBV11-2 and TRBJ2-1; 8 bases match TRBD2. This CDR3 contains 15 residues. Germline V gives CDR1 SGHAT, CDR2 FQNNGV. Trimming took 5 bases from V and 8 from J; bases not matched to a gene: 11. For the CDR3, the DNA is TGTGCCAGCAGCCCGCGAAACGGGAGGGGGGATGAGCAGTTCTTC. Translation: CASSPRNGRGDEQFF. Full variable domain (missing parts from reference TRBV11-2 and TRBJ2-1): EAGVAQSPRYKIIEKRQSVAFWCNPISGHATLYWYQQILGQGPKLLIQFQNNGVVDDSQLPKDRFSAERLKGVDSTLKIQPAKLEDSAVYLCASSPRNGRGDEQFFGPGTRLTVL.

This clone appeared many times. The J gene is TRBJ2-3, the V gene TRBV6-6; no definite D call. With 6 bases removed from V and 1 base from J, the gap between germline ends came to 14 bases. This CDR3 contains 15 residues. CDR1 and CDR2 from the germline V gene are MNHNY and SVGAGI (reference sequence). Here the CDR3 reads CASRPPRSGTDTQYF. CDR3 in DNA: TGTGCCAGCAGACCCCCTCGAAGCGGCACAGATACGCAGTATTTT.

The V call is TRBV7-8, the J call TRBJ1-1; D is unclear. This CDR3 spans 14 amino acids. Trimming stripped 5 bases from V and 1 base from J, with 11 bases between. Germline-derived CDR1 and CDR2 are SGHVS and FQNEAQ. The CDR3 DNA sequence: TGTGCCAGCAGCCACCGACGGAGGAACACTGAAGCTTTCTTT. This gives the protein CASSHRRRNTEAFF.

The rearrangement joins TRBV27 to TRBJ2-1; 11 positions match TRBD1. Losses at the gene ends were 3 bases for V and 7 bases for J; bases not matched to a gene: 5. CDR3 length: 15 amino acids. From germline, CDR1 is MNHEY and CDR2 SMNVEV (reference sequence). CDR3 coding DNA: TGTGCCAGCAGTTTGGGACAGGGGGTGGTAAATGAGCAGTTCTTC. This codes for CASSLGQGVVNEQFF.

The chain recombines TRBV25-1 with TRBJ2-1, with TRBD2 identical over 8 bases. The CDR3 is 17 amino acids. The germline CDR1 and CDR2 sequences are MGHDK and SYGVNS. The junction had 13 bases not matched to a gene; V was cut back by 6 bases and J by 3 bases. CDR3 residues: CASRPKPGTRVYNEQFF. The CDR3 nucleotides read TGTGCCAGCAGGCCAAAACCCGGGACTAGAGTCTACAATGAGCAGTTCTTC.

This clone was observed a handful of times. The chain uses TRBV30 and TRBJ1-6; TRBD1 might be the D (5 bases). The CDR3 totals 15 residues. The germline CDR1 and CDR2 sequences are GTSNPN and SVGIG (reference sequence). The V end lost 0 bases, the J end lost 9 bases, and 15 bases lay between the germline ends. The CDR3 is CAWSVHTGGISPLHF. CDR3 coding DNA: TGTGCCTGGAGTGTACACACGGGGGGGATTTCACCCCTCCACTTT.

The chain has TRBV2 and TRBJ2-7; D tentatively reads TRBD1 or TRBD2 (5 bases each). The germline gives CDR1 SNHLY, CDR2 FYNNEI. The V and J ends lost 7 bases and 5 bases respectively, with 15 bases between them. The CDR3 has 13 residues. The CDR3 bases are TGTGCCAGCATGACGGGTCGAGGGGACGAGCAGTACTTC. It yields the protein CASMTGRGDEQYF.

This clone was counted a few times. This rearrangement joins TRBV5-4 to TRBJ1-2, with D unresolved. This CDR3 comprises 13 residues. V lost 2 bases and J 2 bases, leaving 7 bases between the germline ends. Germline V gene data show CDR1 as SGHNT and CDR2 as YYREEE (reference sequence). CDR3 in amino acids: CASSLGSNYGYTF. Here the CDR3 DNA reads TGTGCCAGCAGCTTAGGGTCCAACTATGGCTACACCTTC.

The chain has TRBV27 and TRBJ2-3; 7 bases match TRBD1. V shed 6 bases and J 2 bases; nucleotides not matched to a gene: 8. Germline-derived CDR1 and CDR2 are MNHEY and SMNVEV (reference sequence). The CDR3 is 15 amino acids. The CDR3: CASSDRAPPTDTQYF. CDR3 nucleotides: TGTGCCAGCAGCGACAGGGCCCCTCCCACAGATACGCAGTATTTT.

V and J are TRBV18 and TRBJ1-1, with D perhaps TRBD1 (5 bases). CDR1 and CDR2 from the germline V gene are KGHSH and LQKENI. The CDR3 runs to 15 residues. V was trimmed by 0 bases and J by 0 bases, leaving 8 bases between them. CDR3: CASSPPGTLNTEAFF. The CDR3 DNA follows: TGTGCCAGCTCACCACCTGGGACCCTGAACACTGAAGCTTTCTTT.

This clone was detected once. The V gene is TRBV7-8, the J gene TRBJ1-5; TRBD1 agrees at 7 bases. Germline CDR1 and CDR2: SGHVS and FQNEAQ. The junction had 6 bases not matched to a gene; V was cut back by 5 bases and J by 5 bases. The CDR3 spans 14 residues. The chain's CDR3 is CASSITGADQPQHF. DNA of the CDR3: TGTGCCAGCAGCATCACAGGGGCGGATCAGCCCCAGCATTTT.

The chain carries TRBV6-5 and TRBJ2-3, with D perhaps TRBD1 (6 bases). This CDR3 is built from 15 residues. The V end lost 10 bases, the J end lost 6 bases, and 23 bases lay between the germline ends. Germline values: CDR1 MNHEY, CDR2 SVGAGI. The CDR3 loop reads CAINQGGRLRDTQYF. The CDR3 DNA reads TGTGCCATTAACCAAGGGGGAAGGCTGAGGGATACGCAGTATTTT.

The gene calls are TRBV7-2 and TRBJ1-5; D call uncertain. Germline loops: CDR1 SGHTA, CDR2 FQGNSA. The CDR3 is 13 residues long. V gave up 3 bases and J gave up 4 bases, with 7 bases separating them. CDR3: CASSLRQNQPQHF. CDR3 nucleotides: TGTGCCAGCAGCTTGAGGCAGAATCAGCCCCAGCATTTT.

This clone is a singleton in its sample. This rearrangement joins TRBV2 to TRBJ2-6; D gene unclear. The CDR3 totals 15 residues. The V end was cut by 5 bases, the J end by 0 bases, with 8 bases between. Germline V gene data show CDR1 as SNHLY and CDR2 as FYNNEI. The CDR3 DNA sequence: TGTGCCAGCAGTTTACAGAGCTCTGGGGCCAACGTCCTGACTTTC. Amino acids: CASSLQSSGANVLTF.

This chain uses TRBV11-3 with TRBJ2-2, with D hard to call. Between the trimmed V and J ends, which lost 3 bases and 3 bases, there was a span of 5 bases. Germline V gives CDR1 SGHNT, CDR2 YENEEA. This CDR3 is built from 13 residues. DNA for the CDR3: TGTGCCAGCAGCTTTGGGTACACCGGGGAGCTGTTTTTT. Its translation: CASSFGYTGELFF.

This sequence joins TRBV7-9 and TRBJ2-6; no firm D call. The V gene's germline CDR1 is SEHNR and CDR2 FQNEAQ (reference sequence). V lost 5 bases and J 0 bases, leaving 11 bases between the germline ends. The CDR3 runs to 16 residues. The CDR3 loop reads CASSPLWGSGANVLTF. DNA of the CDR3: TGTGCCAGCAGCCCCCTTTGGGGCTCTGGGGCCAACGTCCTGACTTTC.

The CDR3 region has the DNA TGTGCCAGCAGCTTGCCGATGTCCGAGTGGCGAAATGAGCAGTTCTTC. Translated: CASSLPMSEWRNEQFF. The genes are TRBV7-8 and TRBJ2-1, with no clear D. The CDR3 has 16 amino acids. Germline CDR1 reads SGHVS; CDR2 reads FQNEAQ. V lost 3 bases to trimming and J lost 7 bases, with 19 bases between them.

V gene TRBV5-6 combines with J gene TRBJ1-3; TRBD1 might be the D (5 bases). V lost 2 bases and J lost 8, with 11 bases in between. The CDR3 contains 13 residues. Germline-derived CDR1 and CDR2 are SGHDT and YYEEEE. CDR3 in amino acids: CASSFQGSYTIYF. The DNA for the CDR3 is TGTGCCAGCAGCTTTCAGGGTTCTTACACCATATATTTT.

The rearrangement joins TRBV2 to TRBJ2-3; D unresolved. Trimming took off 6 bases at V and 4 bases at J, with 8 bases between the two ends. Germline CDR1 and CDR2: SNHLY and FYNNEI. The CDR3 extends over 12 amino acids. DNA of the CDR3: TGTGCCAGCAGCGGTATGGCAGATACGCAGTATTTT. Amino acid sequence: CASSGMADTQYF.

CDR3 sequence: CASSPYDYGYTF. The CDR3 DNA follows: TGTGCCAGCAGCCCTTACGACTATGGCTACACCTTC. This chain links TRBV7-9 with TRBJ1-2; no definite D call. Germline lookup yields CDR1 SEHNR and CDR2 FQNEAQ (reference sequence). The V gene lost 5 bases and the J gene lost 3 bases, with 7 bases spanning the gap. CDR3 length equals 12 residues.

The chain recombines TRBV30 with TRBJ2-2, with a tentative D call TRBD2 (6 bases). CDR1 and CDR2 from the germline V gene are GTSNPN and SVGIG (reference sequence). The CDR3 is 14 residues long. The V end was cut by 5 bases, the J end by 4 bases, with 14 bases between. CDR3 in DNA: TGTGCCTGGGGGACTGTCGTACCCACCGGGGAGCTGTTTTTT. This translates into CAWGTVVPTGELFF. Complete variable domain (other parts from reference TRBV30 and TRBJ2-2): SQTIHQWPATLVQPVGSPLSLECTVEGTSNPNLYWYRQAAGRGLQLLFYSVGIGQISSEVPQNLSASRPQDRQFILSSKKLLLSDSGFYLCAWGTVVPTGELFFGEGSRLTVL.

The CDR3 DNA is TGTGCCAGCAGCTTGTGGGGCGAGACCCAGTACTTC. Protein sequence: CASSLWGETQYF. V gene TRBV5-6 combines with J gene TRBJ2-5, with D possibly being TRBD1 (5 bases). V lost 1 base and J lost 5, with 6 bases in between. The CDR3 is 12 amino acids. Germline V lookup: CDR1 SGHDT, CDR2 YYEEEE. Drawing the rest from reference TRBV5-6 and TRBJ2-5, the complete variable domain is DAGVTQSPTHLIKTRGQQVTLRCSPKSGHDTVSWYQQALGQGPQFIFQYYEEEERQRGNFPDRFSGHQFPNYSSELNVNALLLGDSALYLCASSLWGETQYFGPGTRLLVL.

The chain joins TRBV7-9 to TRBJ1-1, with a possible D match to TRBD1 (5 bases). CDR3 length equals 14 residues. Germline V lookup: CDR1 SEHNR, CDR2 FQNEAQ (reference sequence). V was clipped by 5 bases and J by 4 bases, with 14 bases between them. CDR3 sequence (DNA): TGTGCCAGCAGCCCCCTTTGGACAAGCACTGAAGCTTTCTTT. It codes for CASSPLWTSTEAFF. Full variable domain (rest looked up from reference TRBV7-9 and TRBJ1-1): DTGVSQNPRHKITKRGQNVTFRCDPISEHNRLYWYRQTLGQGPEFLTYFQNEAQLEKSRLLSDRFSAERPKGSFSTLEIQRTEQGDSAMYLCASSPLWTSTEAFFGQGTRLTVV.